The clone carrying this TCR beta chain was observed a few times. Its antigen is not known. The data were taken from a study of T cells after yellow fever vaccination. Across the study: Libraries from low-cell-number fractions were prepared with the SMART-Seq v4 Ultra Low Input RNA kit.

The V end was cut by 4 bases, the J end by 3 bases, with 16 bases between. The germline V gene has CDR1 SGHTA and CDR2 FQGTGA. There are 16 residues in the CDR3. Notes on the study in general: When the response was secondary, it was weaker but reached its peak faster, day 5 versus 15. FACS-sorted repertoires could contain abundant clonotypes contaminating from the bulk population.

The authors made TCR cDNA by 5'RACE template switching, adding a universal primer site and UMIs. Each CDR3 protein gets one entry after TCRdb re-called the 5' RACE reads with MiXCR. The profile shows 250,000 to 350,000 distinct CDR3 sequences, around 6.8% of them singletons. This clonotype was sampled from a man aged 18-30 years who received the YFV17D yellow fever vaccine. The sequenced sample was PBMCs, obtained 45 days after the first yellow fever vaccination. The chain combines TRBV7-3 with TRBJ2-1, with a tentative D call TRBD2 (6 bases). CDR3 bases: TGTGCCAGCAGCTCCCTTGCGGTTAGCGGCTACAATGAGCAGTTCTTC. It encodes CASSSLAVSGYNEQFF.